Listed here are 31 T cell receptor beta chains from one sample, sequenced in a study of blood T cell repertoires in COVID-19. Assay: immunoSEQ multiplex PCR; the TCRdb copy retains only in-frame clones and omits some. The data contain around 320,000 clones, roughly 86% of them singletons. Source material: peripheral blood. Receptor source: a woman between 25 and 40 years old with COVID-19, enrolled during active disease.

This chain connects TRBV9 to TRBJ2-3; D remains ambiguous. CDR3 length: 15 amino acids. Germline lookup yields CDR1 SGDLS and CDR2 YYNGEE. Trimming cost V 0 bases and J 0 bases, with 8 bases left between them. This CDR3 reads CASSVGFLSTDTQYF. CDR3 coding DNA: TGTGCCAGCAGCGTAGGTTTTTTAAGCACAGATACGCAGTATTTT.

The chain combines TRBV4-1 with TRBJ2-2; TRBD2 is a possible D gene (6 bases). V was clipped by 0 bases and J by 4 bases, with 12 bases between them. The CDR3 consists of 16 residues. CDR1 is MGHRA and CDR2 is YSYEKL in the germline V gene. In DNA, the CDR3 is TGCGCCAGCAGCCAAGAGCCGGGGGTGGGCACCGGGGAGCTGTTTTTT. The encoded protein is CASSQEPGVGTGELFF.

The chain carries TRBV18 and TRBJ1-2; D remains unclear. Germline CDR1 KGHSH, CDR2 LQKENI. The CDR3 length is 14 residues. V lost 2 bases and J 0 bases, leaving 7 bases between the germline ends. Written as DNA, the CDR3 is TGTGCCAGCTCACCAGGAGGAACTAACTATGGCTACACCTTC. Translating it yields CASSPGGTNYGYTF.

The chain combines TRBV7-9 with TRBJ1-3; maybe TRBD1 (5 bases). V was shortened by 3 bases and J by 2 bases, with 11 bases between the two germline ends. Germline V gene data show CDR1 as SEHNR and CDR2 as FQNEAQ (reference sequence). This CDR3 comprises 15 residues. The CDR3 DNA reads TGTGCCAGCAGCTTGGGGCAGTACACTGGAAACACCATATATTTT. It translates to CASSLGQYTGNTIYF.

J is TRBJ2-7 and V is TRBV27; 8 nucleotides align to TRBD1. Germline trimming cut 8 bases from V and 3 bases from J; bases unmatched to any gene: 6. The CDR3 is made up of 13 amino acids. Germline V gene data show CDR1 as MNHEY and CDR2 as SMNVEV (reference sequence). CDR3 sequence reads: CASARQGLYEQYF. The CDR3 bases are TGTGCCAGCGCTCGACAGGGGCTCTACGAGCAGTACTTC.

J is TRBJ2-2 and V is TRBV9; possible D gene TRBD1, 6 bases. Germline V gives CDR1 SGDLS, CDR2 YYNGEE. Trimming shortened V by 4 bases and J by 7 bases, and 23 bases separated the two germline ends. CDR3 length: 17 residues. In nucleotides, the CDR3 is TGTGCCAGCAGCCCCAGAAGACAGGTCTGGTTAGGCGGGGAGCTGTTTTTT. Encoded protein: CASSPRRQVWLGGELFF. Drawing the rest from reference TRBV9 and TRBJ2-2, the complete variable domain is DSGVTQTPKHLITATGQRVTLRCSPRSGDLSVYWYQQSLDQGLQFLIQYYNGEERAKGNILERFSAQQFPDLHSELNLSSLELGDSALYFCASSPRRQVWLGGELFFGEGSRLTVL.

This clone was seen a few times. The chain has TRBV5-1 and TRBJ1-3, with a tentative D call TRBD1 (6 bases). Per germline, CDR1 SGHRS and CDR2 YFSETQ. This CDR3 is 15 amino acids long. V was shortened by 2 bases and J by 2 bases, with 11 bases between the two germline ends. The CDR3 DNA reads as TGCGCCAGCAGCTTCCTACAGGGACCTGGAAACACCATATATTTT. This codes for CASSFLQGPGNTIYF.

The chain recombines TRBV10-2 with TRBJ2-7; D is possibly TRBD1 (5 bases). V lost 3 bases and J 6 bases, leaving 15 bases between the germline ends. This CDR3 region has 14 residues. Per germline, CDR1 WSHSY and CDR2 SAAADI. CDR3 nucleotides: TGCGCCAGCAGTGAAGGGGTCGGGTTTCCCGAGCAGTACTTC. Translated, it gives CASSEGVGFPEQYF.

The J gene is TRBJ1-6, the V gene TRBV4-2, with a tentative D call TRBD1 (6 bases). With 0 bases removed from V and 2 bases from J, the gap between germline ends came to 8 bases. Germline V gene data show CDR1 as LGHNA and CDR2 as YNFKEQ. This CDR3 contains 16 residues. DNA of the CDR3: TGTGCCAGCAGCCAAGATCGGACAGCCTATAATTCACCCCTCCACTTT. It encodes CASSQDRTAYNSPLHF.

This chain connects TRBV2 to TRBJ1-5; a weak D match, TRBD1 (5 bases). Trimming took off 6 bases at V and 0 bases at J, with 12 bases between the two ends. The CDR3 runs 15 residues. Germline CDR1 SNHLY, CDR2 FYNNEI. As DNA, the CDR3 is TGTGCCAGCAGCGAGGACAACTATAGCAATCAGCCCCAGCATTTT. This translates into CASSEDNYSNQPQHF.

The chain couples TRBV29-1 to TRBJ1-2, with D hard to call. The germline V gene has CDR1 SQVTM and CDR2 ANQGSEA. The CDR3 runs to 11 residues. The V end was cut by 7 bases, the J end by 8 bases, with 14 bases between. CDR3 protein: CSAEVDGGYTF. The DNA of the CDR3 is TGCAGCGCCGAGGTTGATGGGGGCTACACCTTC.

This chain uses TRBV3-1 (or the pseudogene TRBV3-2) with TRBJ2-5; 9 nucleotides match TRBD1. The V gene's germline CDR1 is LGHDT and CDR2 YNNKEL (reference sequence). The CDR3 runs 17 residues. V dropped 4 bases and J dropped 5; count of bases not matched to a gene: 14. The CDR3 here is CASSPPRDRDLSETQYF. CDR3 DNA sequence: TGTGCCAGCAGCCCCCCTAGGGACAGGGACTTATCGGAGACCCAGTACTTC.

CDR3 bases: TGTGCCCCCTCGGCAGCGGGTTCCTCCTACGAGCAGTACTTC. This sequence encodes CAPSAAGSSYEQYF. The V gene is TRBV6-5, the J gene TRBJ2-7, with a possible D match to TRBD2 (6 bases). Trimming removed 11 bases from V and 0 bases from J, with 17 bases in between. This CDR3 is 14 amino acids long. The germline V gene has CDR1 MNHEY and CDR2 SVGAGI.

V and J are TRBV7-6 and TRBJ2-3; D unclear. The CDR3 loop spans 12 amino acids. V gave up 3 bases and J gave up 4 bases, with 5 bases separating them. Germline V gene lookup returns CDR1 SGHVS and CDR2 FNYEAQ. This CDR3 reads CASSFVSDTQYF. The CDR3 bases are TGTGCCAGCAGCTTCGTCTCAGATACGCAGTATTTT.

This chain uses TRBV7-9 with TRBJ2-3, with TRBD2 matching 10 bases. This CDR3 spans 16 amino acids. Per germline, CDR1 SEHNR and CDR2 FQNEAQ (reference sequence). V dropped 1 base and J dropped 5; count of bases not matched to a gene: 6. The DNA for the CDR3 is TGTGCCAGCAGCTTAGGTCTAGCGGGGGAGGGAGATACGCAGTATTTT. It codes for CASSLGLAGEGDTQYF.

This clone was picked up a small number of times. The gene calls are TRBV6-5 and TRBJ2-1, with 12 bases identical to TRBD1. Germline V lookup: CDR1 MNHEY, CDR2 SVGAGI. The CDR3 has 15 residues. V lost 7 bases to trimming and J lost 10 bases; unmatched junction nucleotides: 11. Here the CDR3 DNA reads TGTGCCAGCATCAAGGGACAGGGGGCTTCGCGGGAGCAGTTCTTC. It translates to CASIKGQGASREQFF.

Here the CDR3 DNA reads TGTGCCAGTAGTACCGTAGAGACCCAGTACTTC. It specifies CASSTVETQYF. This chain connects TRBV19 to TRBJ2-5; D ambiguous. V shed 4 bases and J shed 4 bases, with 4 bases lying between them. The CDR3 is 11 residues long. Looked up from germline, CDR1 is LNHDA and CDR2 is SQIVND (reference sequence).

The count of this clone is one. CDR3 bases: TGTGCCAGCAGTTTTAAGGGGCTCATGAACACTGAAGCTTTCTTT. Protein product: CASSFKGLMNTEAFF. The chain recombines TRBV28 with TRBJ1-1, with D possibly being TRBD1 (5 bases). The CDR3 length is 15 residues. The germline V and J ends were trimmed by 3 bases and 0 bases, with 11 bases remaining between them. The V gene's germline CDR1 is MDHEN and CDR2 SYDVKM.

CDR3: CASSQVTERGIYSPLHF. The DNA of the CDR3 is TGTGCCAGCAGCCAAGTGACAGAACGGGGGATATATTCACCCCTCCACTTT. J is TRBJ1-6 and V is TRBV4-2, with D perhaps matching TRBD1 (5 bases). The V end lost 1 base, the J end lost 8 bases, and 18 bases lay between the germline ends. This CDR3 has 17 amino acids. Germline CDR1 is LGHNA and CDR2 is YNFKEQ.

The chain couples TRBV7-8 to TRBJ1-3; a possible D gene is TRBD1 (6 bases). This CDR3 spans 16 amino acids. Germline CDR1 reads SGHVS; CDR2 reads FQNEAQ. Trimming removed 4 bases from V and 2 bases from J, with 15 bases in between. The CDR3 reads CASSSSHRVTGNTIYF. CDR3 coding DNA: TGTGCCAGCAGCTCCAGTCACAGGGTGACTGGAAACACCATATATTTT.

The V and J genes are TRBV5-1 and TRBJ2-2, with 8 bases fitting TRBD1. V was pared by 4 bases and J by 5 bases, with 7 bases of the junction left unmatched. The CDR3 length is 15 residues. Germline-derived CDR1 and CDR2 are SGHRS and YFSETQ. The CDR3 DNA sequence: TGCGCCAGCAGCCAGACAGGGGTGCGAACCGGGGAGCTGTTTTTT. This encodes CASSQTGVRTGELFF.

The chain is built from TRBV19 and TRBJ2-1; possible D gene TRBD2, 6 bases. Germline assignment: CDR1 LNHDA and CDR2 SQIVND (reference sequence). With 3 bases removed from V and 5 bases from J, the gap between germline ends came to 14 bases. The CDR3 consists of 15 residues. The CDR3 region has the DNA TGTGCCAGTAGTATGGATGGGGGGAGTCACAATGAGCAGTTCTTC. This sequence encodes CASSMDGGSHNEQFF.

V usage is TRBV3-1 (or the pseudogene TRBV3-2) and J usage is TRBJ2-7, with a weak D call TRBD1 (6 bases). The CDR3 extends over 15 amino acids. Per germline, CDR1 LGHDT and CDR2 YNNKEL (reference sequence). V gave up 0 bases and J gave up 4 bases, with 13 bases separating them. The CDR3 sequence is CASSQETRGLYEQYF. The CDR3 nucleotides read TGTGCCAGCAGCCAAGAAACCAGGGGCTTGTACGAGCAGTACTTC.

The J gene is TRBJ1-6, the V gene TRBV15; D gene unclear. The CDR3 has 13 residues. V lost 7 bases to trimming and J lost 8 bases, with 12 bases between them. CDR1 and CDR2 from the germline V gene are LNHNV and YYDKDF (reference sequence). CDR3 coding DNA: TGTGCCACCACCCAAGGACTCGATTCACCCCTCCACTTT. It specifies CATTQGLDSPLHF.

This chain uses TRBV27 with TRBJ2-7; TRBD1 matches 10 bases. The CDR3 spans 16 residues. Trimming took 4 bases from V and 3 from J; bases not matched to a gene: 9. CDR1 is MNHEY and CDR2 is SMNVEV in the germline V gene (reference sequence). The CDR3 DNA is TGTGCCAGCAGTTCAAACCGGGACAGGGGTTTCTACGAGCAGTACTTC. This codes for CASSSNRDRGFYEQYF.

The chain employs TRBV5-6 and TRBJ1-5; D not resolved. The CDR3 is made up of 15 amino acids. Germline loops: CDR1 SGHDT, CDR2 YYEEEE. V was trimmed by 0 bases and J by 5 bases, leaving 12 bases between them. The CDR3 region is CASSLGHYRDQPQHF. For the CDR3, the DNA is TGTGCCAGCAGCTTGGGTCATTATCGGGATCAGCCCCAGCATTTT.

This chain uses TRBV27 with TRBJ2-7; perhaps TRBD1 as D (5 bases). This CDR3 is built from 14 residues. CDR1 and CDR2 (germline): MNHEY, SMNVEV (reference sequence). V lost 1 base to trimming and J lost 0 bases, with 7 bases between them. The CDR3 DNA sequence: TGTGCCAGCAGTTTATGGGGCAGCTCCTACGAGCAGTACTTC. It specifies CASSLWGSSYEQYF.

The chain is built from TRBV7-9 and TRBJ2-3, with a weak D call TRBD2 (7 bases). Germline CDR1 SEHNR, CDR2 FQNEAQ (reference sequence). This CDR3 contains 15 residues. V was trimmed by 0 bases and J by 6 bases, leaving 13 bases between them. CDR3 nucleotide sequence: TGTGCCAGCAGCTTAGCGGGGGGGGGCCCCGATACGCAGTATTTT. Translation gives CASSLAGGGPDTQYF.

This clone was seen once. The chain uses TRBV27 and TRBJ2-7; TRBD2 agrees at 7 bases. The ends lost 3 bases at V and 4 bases at J; junction bases unmatched: 9. This CDR3 comprises 15 residues. The germline gives CDR1 MNHEY, CDR2 SMNVEV (reference sequence). CDR3 sequence reads: CASSFLSTRGYEQYF. The CDR3, as DNA: TGTGCCAGCAGTTTCTTATCGACGCGGGGGTACGAGCAGTACTTC.

The chain joins TRBV7-9 to TRBJ2-5, with 7 bases identical to TRBD1. From germline, CDR1 is SEHNR and CDR2 FQNEAQ (reference sequence). J was trimmed by 4 bases and V by 0 bases; bases with no gene match: 8. This CDR3 comprises 16 residues. CDR3 region: CASSLAATGVPETQYF. The CDR3 nucleotides are TGTGCCAGCAGCTTAGCGGCTACAGGGGTTCCAGAGACCCAGTACTTC.

The chain recombines TRBV2 with TRBJ2-1; D gene uncertain. Per germline, CDR1 SNHLY and CDR2 FYNNEI. The CDR3 extends over 13 amino acids. The V end was cut by 7 bases, the J end by 0 bases, with 7 bases between. Here the CDR3 reads CASKEYSYNEQFF. CDR3 sequence (DNA): TGTGCCAGCAAGGAGTACTCCTACAATGAGCAGTTCTTC.